The 26 T cell receptor beta chains below come from one sample, sequenced in a study of T cells in Graves' hyperthyroidism and ophthalmopathy. TCR beta CDR3 regions were amplified from RNA. HTBI primers were used for first-round RT-PCR of the TCR CDR3. TCRdb ran MiXCR on the multiplex PCR reads and lists one entry per CDR3 protein. The sample lists about 770,000 distinct CDR3 sequences; around 19% were seen once. Input material: blood. The receptors were sampled from a woman aged 45 to 65 with Graves' hyperthyroidism that later progressed to Graves' ophthalmopathy.

Remarks on this clonotype: A much bigger clone sits one base away, suggesting this may be a read error. This chain links TRBV11-3 with TRBJ2-3, with D possibly matching TRBD1 (5 bases). The CDR3 spans 15 residues. Germline V gene sequence: CDR1 SGHNT, CDR2 YENEEA. CDR3 DNA sequence: TGTGCCAGCAGCTTAGCGGGCAGCAGCACAGGTACGCAGTATTTT. Translation gives CASSLAGSSTGTQYF.

The chain uses TRBV6-6 and TRBJ1-4; a weak D match, TRBD1 (5 bases). Germline loops: CDR1 MNHNY, CDR2 SVGAGI (reference sequence). Trimming cost V 2 bases and J 6 bases, with 10 bases left between them. The CDR3 is made up of 14 amino acids. The CDR3 region is CASSYRDGDEKLFF. DNA for the CDR3: TGTGCCAGCAGTTACCGGGACGGGGATGAAAAACTGTTTTTT.

The table lists this clonotype with many counts. This chain joins TRBV11-2 and TRBJ2-3; D gene uncertain. V gave up 7 bases and J gave up 1 base, with 12 bases separating them. The germline V gene encodes CDR1 SGHAT and CDR2 FQNNGV. The CDR3 length is 14 residues. The CDR3 loop is CASTLTVGTDTQYF. The CDR3 coding sequence is TGTGCCAGCACCCTAACGGTGGGCACAGATACGCAGTATTTT. Full variable domain (remainder filled in from reference TRBV11-2 and TRBJ2-3): EAGVAQSPRYKIIEKRQSVAFWCNPISGHATLYWYQQILGQGPKLLIQFQNNGVVDDSQLPKDRFSAERLKGVDSTLKIQPAKLEDSAVYLCASTLTVGTDTQYFGPGTRLTVL.

The chain joins TRBV18 to TRBJ2-1; the match to TRBD1 covers 7 bases. The germline CDR1 and CDR2 sequences are KGHSH and LQKENI. The CDR3 sequence is 15 residues long. The V segment lost 5 bases and the J segment 8 bases; nucleotides outside the gene matches: 12. DNA for the CDR3: TGTGCCAGCTCATCGACAGGGATCTTACTCGATGAGCAGTTCTTC. Protein: CASSSTGILLDEQFF.

The chain uses TRBV6-1 and TRBJ1-4, with 9 bases lining up with TRBD1. Germline V gene lookup returns CDR1 MNHNS and CDR2 SASEGT. The CDR3 extends over 14 amino acids. Trimming took 5 bases from V and 10 from J; bases not matched to a gene: 8. Written as DNA, the CDR3 is TGTGCCAGCAGTTACGGGACAGGGAGGGGAAAACTGTTTTTT. Its translation: CASSYGTGRGKLFF.

The chain recombines TRBV11-2 with TRBJ2-3, with D perhaps matching TRBD1 (6 bases). The length of the CDR3 is 15 residues. Germline V gene lookup returns CDR1 SGHAT and CDR2 FQNNGV. V was pared by 2 bases and J by 5 bases, with 14 bases between. This CDR3 is CASSLPWTAQDTQYF. The CDR3 DNA is TGTGCCAGCAGCTTACCCTGGACAGCTCAAGATACGCAGTATTTT.

The chain combines TRBV15 with TRBJ1-4, with D unresolved. V gave up 11 bases and J gave up 0 bases, with 13 bases separating them. Germline lookup yields CDR1 LNHNV and CDR2 YYDKDF (reference sequence). The CDR3 has 14 residues. The CDR3 spells CASKKGATNEKLFF. In DNA form, the CDR3 reads TGTGCCTCGAAAAAGGGTGCAACTAATGAAAAACTGTTTTTT.

This clonotype came up many times. The CDR3 region has the DNA TGTGCCAGCAGCCAAGGGAATCAGCCCCAGCATTTT. As protein: CASSQGNQPQHF. The rearrangement links TRBV3-1 to TRBJ1-5, with unresolved D. The CDR3 is 12 residues long. The V end was cut by 1 base, the J end by 4 bases, with 2 bases between. Looked up from germline, CDR1 is LGHDT and CDR2 is YNNKEL (reference sequence).

The chain recombines TRBV20-1 with TRBJ2-5; D is uncertain. Germline CDR1 and CDR2: DFQATT and SNEGSKA (reference sequence). V lost 1 base to trimming and J lost 1 base, with 4 bases between them. The CDR3 loop spans 12 amino acids. For the CDR3, the DNA is TGCAGTGCTAGAGGACCCCAAGAGACCCAGTACTTC. It translates to CSARGPQETQYF.

CDR3 in DNA: TGTGCCAGCAGCTTGTGGACAGGGGCCACAGATACGCAGTATTTT. Amino acids: CASSLWTGATDTQYF. The chain is built from TRBV5-4 and TRBJ2-3; TRBD1 matches at 9 bases. V dropped 1 base and J dropped 2; count of bases not matched to a gene: 2. Germline values: CDR1 SGHNT, CDR2 YYREEE (reference sequence). The CDR3 loop spans 15 amino acids.

This clonotype appeared many times. The chain uses TRBV2 and TRBJ1-2; 8 bases map to TRBD1. The germline V gene encodes CDR1 SNHLY and CDR2 FYNNEI. V shed 3 bases, J shed 0 bases, and the junction held 6 bases outside the gene matches. The CDR3 is 16 amino acids. CDR3 nucleotides: TGTGCCAGCAGTGATGGAGGCAGGGGGCCTAACTATGGCTACACCTTC. This translates into CASSDGGRGPNYGYTF.

Only a few counts were recorded for this clonotype. For the CDR3, the DNA is TGTGCCAGCTCACCACCTTGGAGGAACACTGAAGCTTTCTTT. This sequence encodes CASSPPWRNTEAFF. The genes are TRBV18 and TRBJ1-1; D unresolved. CDR1 and CDR2 (germline): KGHSH, LQKENI. V lost 0 bases, J lost 1 base, and 6 bases lay in between. This CDR3 has 14 amino acids. The entire variable domain, with the rest obtained from reference TRBV18 and TRBJ1-1, is as follows: NAGVMQNPRHLVRRRGQEARLRCSPMKGHSHVYWYRQLPEEGLKFMVYLQKENIIDESGMPKERFSAEFPKEGPSILRIQQVVRGDSAAYFCASSPPWRNTEAFFGQGTRLTVV.

This chain links TRBV19 with TRBJ2-2; a possible D gene is TRBD1 (6 bases). Deletions cut 7 bases from V and 3 bases from J, with 9 bases between. The CDR3 runs 13 residues. Germline loops: CDR1 LNHDA, CDR2 SQIVND (reference sequence). CDR3 residues: CASNRDDTGELFF. CDR3 sequence (DNA): TGTGCCAGTAACAGGGATGACACCGGGGAGCTGTTTTTT.

This clonotype has a handful of counts. V usage is TRBV6-1 and J usage is TRBJ2-7, with 8 bases that match TRBD2. Trimming took 5 bases from V and 0 from J; bases not matched to a gene: 15. Germline V CDR1 and CDR2: MNHNS, SASEGT. The CDR3 has 18 amino acids. CDR3 nucleotides: TGTGCCAGCAGTTCTGGGACTAGGCGGCCGTCGCTCTCCTACGAGCAGTACTTC. This codes for CASSSGTRRPSLSYEQYF.

The table lists this clonotype with many counts. The chain carries TRBV30 and TRBJ1-2, with 8 bases aligning to TRBD1. From germline, CDR1 is GTSNPN and CDR2 SVGIG (reference sequence). The V gene end was trimmed by 3 bases and the J gene end by 8 bases; junction bases not matched to a gene: 8. The CDR3 covers 13 residues. DNA of the CDR3: TGTGCCTGGAGCGAAGGACAGGGTACAGGCTACACCTTC. Encoded protein: CAWSEGQGTGYTF.

A note on this clonotype: A much larger clone differs by one base, so this may be a read error. CDR3 sequence reads: CASSGGGGQGGAATNEELFF. DNA of the CDR3: TGTGCCAGCAGTGGGGGCGGCGGACAGGGTGGCGCAGCAACTAATGAAGAACTGTTTTTT. The chain recombines TRBV12-3 or TRBV12-4 with TRBJ1-4, with TRBD1 identical over 8 bases. The CDR3 extends over 20 amino acids.

This clonotype was recorded at least ten times. The chain carries TRBV5-1 and TRBJ2-5; possibly TRBD2 for D (5 bases). Germline lookup yields CDR1 SGHRS and CDR2 YFSETQ. The CDR3 totals 15 residues. Trimming pared 4 bases from V and 2 bases from J, leaving 15 bases between. CDR3 nucleotides: TGCGCCAGCAGCCCTGGACTCGAACCGCAAGAGACCCAGTACTTC. Protein: CASSPGLEPQETQYF.

This clonotype was counted between two and nine times. The chain is built from TRBV4-1 and TRBJ2-1; the D call may be TRBD1 or TRBD2 (6 bases each). This CDR3 has 14 amino acids. Germline loops: CDR1 MGHRA, CDR2 YSYEKL. V lost 8 bases and J 5 bases, leaving 16 bases between the germline ends. The CDR3, as DNA: TGCGCCAGCGCCTTCGGGGGCGCTAACAATGAGCAGTTCTTC. Translating it yields CASAFGGANNEQFF.

This clonotype turned up a few times. V and J are TRBV5-8 and TRBJ1-5, with D tentatively TRBD1 (6 bases). V lost 6 bases, J lost 7 bases, and 20 bases lay in between. There are 15 residues in the CDR3. From germline, CDR1 is SGHTS and CDR2 YDEGEE. This CDR3 reads CASNHDQGPEQPQHF. CDR3 sequence (DNA): TGTGCCAGCAACCATGACCAGGGGCCGGAGCAGCCCCAGCATTTT.

The sample holds many counts of this clonotype. The rearrangement uses TRBV20-1 and TRBJ2-7; D ambiguous. Between the trimmed V and J ends, which lost 6 bases and 0 bases, there was a span of 12 bases. There are 13 residues in the CDR3. Germline lookup yields CDR1 DFQATT and CDR2 SNEGSKA (reference sequence). DNA of the CDR3: TGCAGTGCCCTCTCCTTGCACTCCTACGAGCAGTACTTC. It yields the protein CSALSLHSYEQYF.

This clonotype was counted many times. This CDR3 is CASSRGTGGGPDTEAFF. The CDR3 DNA sequence: TGTGCCAGCAGCCGGGGAACGGGAGGAGGACCTGACACTGAAGCTTTCTTT. The rearrangement joins TRBV7-8 to TRBJ1-1, with no clear D. Trimming pared 5 bases from V and 3 bases from J, leaving 22 bases between. The CDR3 length is 17 residues. In germline, CDR1 is SGHVS, CDR2 FQNEAQ.

This clonotype was seen at least ten times. The V and J genes are TRBV12-3 or TRBV12-4 and TRBJ2-5, with D perhaps TRBD1 (5 bases). V lost 1 base and J 1 base, leaving 16 bases between the germline ends. CDR3 size: 17 residues. The CDR3 DNA is TGTGCCAGCAGTTTAGTTCGAGGACATAGCCTCCAAGAGACCCAGTACTTC. This codes for CASSLVRGHSLQETQYF.

The chain carries TRBV3-1 and TRBJ2-5, with 8 positions matching TRBD1. In germline, CDR1 is LGHDT, CDR2 YNNKEL (reference sequence). This CDR3 contains 17 residues. With 4 bases clipped from V and 3 bases from J, the junction kept 13 bases outside the gene matches. This CDR3 reads CASSRGWAGGAEETQYF. CDR3 DNA: TGTGCCAGCAGCCGGGGGTGGGCAGGGGGCGCGGAAGAGACCCAGTACTTC.

Only a few counts were recorded for this clonotype. This may come from a read error, since a much larger clone is one base off. The chain uses TRBV4-2 and TRBJ1-1; TRBD1 might be the D (6 bases). The V gene lost 0 bases and the J gene lost 5 bases, with 10 bases spanning the gap. Germline CDR1 reads LGHNA; CDR2 reads YNFKEQ. The CDR3 loop spans 14 amino acids. CDR3 bases: TGTGCCAGCAGCCAAGATTGGAGGGGGACTGAAGCTTTCTTT. Its protein is CASSQDWRGTEAFF.

At least ten counts were recorded for this clonotype. The chain links TRBV5-6 to TRBJ1-2; 8 positions match TRBD1. The germline gives CDR1 SGHDT, CDR2 YYEEEE. V shed 1 base, J shed 3 bases, and the junction held 5 bases outside the gene matches. CDR3 length: 15 residues. The CDR3 DNA is TGTGCCAGCAGCTTGAGGGACAGGCTATACTATGGCTACACCTTC. This sequence encodes CASSLRDRLYYGYTF.

This rearrangement joins TRBV6-1 to TRBJ2-3; 9 nucleotides match TRBD2. V dropped 6 bases and J dropped 6; count of bases not matched to a gene: 10. Germline V gives CDR1 MNHNS, CDR2 SASEGT. This CDR3 has 15 residues. CDR3 sequence reads: CASSFGRGGLDTQYF. The CDR3 region has the DNA TGTGCCAGCAGCTTTGGGCGGGGGGGCCTGGATACGCAGTATTTT.